This entry is about one T cell receptor beta chain. The data derive from a study of blood T cell repertoires in COVID-19. Looking at the study overall: The United States, Italy and Spain supplied acute and convalescent COVID-19 samples.

The length of the CDR3 is 19 residues. V shed 6 bases, J shed 2 bases, and the junction held 19 bases outside the gene matches. CDR1 is SGHNT, CDR2 YENEEA, per germline. Repertoires were generated with immunoSEQ multiplex PCR, while TCRdb's copy carries only in-frame clones and drops some. The table shows 200,000 to 300,000 clones, with approximately 84% occurring only once. V usage is TRBV11-3 and J usage is TRBJ1-5; TRBD1 matches at 7 bases. The TCR originated in a young woman who had recovered from COVID-19. The specimen was peripheral blood. The DNA of the CDR3 is TGTGCCAGCAGGACAAATCCCGATCCCGGGACAGCCTGCAATCAGCCCCAGCATTTT. As protein: CASRTNPDPGTACNQPQHF.